What follows are 14 T cell receptor beta chains derived from one specimen sequenced in a study of identical twins (TCRdb year 2016). Preparation of the library involved 5' RACE. TCRdb records Illumina HiSeq 2000 as the sequencer. TCRdb ran its own pipeline on the public reads, namely fastp trimming at Q25 and MiXCR clone calling, and kept in-frame beta chains. Entries that share a CDR3 protein sequence are merged under the most common genes and DNA. This sample gives 1.5 million or so distinct CDR3 sequences in total; roughly a third of them show up just once. Together, the top ten hold 0.25% to 0.3% of the sample. The specimen sequenced was cord blood. The source is a newborn girl in good health.

The J gene is TRBJ1-2, the V gene TRBV20-1; 9 nucleotides line up with TRBD1. Germline CDR1 and CDR2: DFQATT and SNEGSKA (reference sequence). The CDR3 totals 15 residues. J gave up 3 bases and V 1 base, and 6 bases lay outside the gene matches. CDR3 residues: CSARVRDRVDYGYTF. The CDR3 bases are TGCAGTGCTAGAGTACGGGACAGGGTGGACTATGGCTACACCTTC.

In regard to this clonotype: The junction and the germline gene differ at one end; a read error may be behind it. The chain couples TRBV7-2 to TRBJ2-1, with TRBD2 identical over 10 bases. CDR1 and CDR2 from the germline V gene are SGHTA and FQGNSA. The CDR3 is 15 residues long. The CDR3 bases are TGTGCCAGCAGCCTAGCGGGAGTGAGGAACAATGGGCAGTTCTTC. Protein: CASSLAGVRNNGQFF.

This clonotype was picked up one time. This chain uses TRBV15 with TRBJ2-5; no clear D. The CDR3 loop spans 13 amino acids. From germline, CDR1 is LNHNV and CDR2 YYDKDF (reference sequence). Between the trimmed V and J ends, which lost 1 base and 5 bases, there was a span of 8 bases. In nucleotides, the CDR3 is TGTGCCACCAGCAGAGCTGCTTTGGAGACCCAGTACTTC. Residues: CATSRAALETQYF.

In its sample, this clonotype was seen a few times. V usage is TRBV24-1 and J usage is TRBJ1-5, with unresolved D. The CDR3 covers 12 residues. Trimming cost V 4 bases and J 7 bases, with 7 bases left between them. Germline loops: CDR1 KGHDR, CDR2 SFDVKD. DNA for the CDR3: TGTGCCACCAGTGAGCCGGGGCAGCCCCAGCATTTT. Protein product: CATSEPGQPQHF.

This clonotype was seen a handful of times. The chain links TRBV2 to TRBJ2-7; TRBD1 matches at 11 bases. CDR1 SNHLY and CDR2 FYNNEI come from the germline V gene. V was pared by 7 bases and J by 2 bases, with 1 base of the junction left unmatched. The CDR3 covers 13 residues. Written as DNA, the CDR3 is TGTGCCAGCAAGGGACAGGGGGCCTACGAGCAGTACTTC. It specifies CASKGQGAYEQYF.

The sample holds one count of this clonotype. The chain joins TRBV13 to TRBJ2-2; D is unclear. Germline-derived CDR1 and CDR2 are PRHDT and FYEKMQ (reference sequence). V was shortened by 5 bases and J by 6 bases, with 10 bases between the two germline ends. This CDR3 is 13 amino acids long. The CDR3: CASSPPQPGELFF. For the CDR3, the DNA is TGTGCCAGCAGCCCCCCGCAGCCCGGGGAGCTGTTTTTT.

Notes on this clonotype: The junction departs from the called germline gene at one end, perhaps through a read error. The chain couples TRBV12-3 or TRBV12-4 to TRBJ2-3; tentatively, D is TRBD2 (7 bases). The CDR3 is 16 amino acids. The CDR3 reads CVSRRRGGTFTDTQYF. In DNA form, the CDR3 reads TGTGTCAGCAGGAGGAGGGGGGGGACCTTCACAGATACGCAGTATTTT.

The rearrangement links TRBV20-1 to TRBJ2-5; the D gene could be TRBD1 or TRBD2 (5 bases each). Germline values: CDR1 DFQATT, CDR2 SNEGSKA (reference sequence). This CDR3 contains 16 residues. Trimming left V 7 bases short and J 5 bases short, with 26 bases between. CDR3 sequence: CSGQRGDFFDGETQYF. The CDR3 DNA reads as TGCAGTGGTCAGAGAGGGGATTTTTTCGATGGGGAGACCCAGTACTTC.

The V and J genes are TRBV10-3 and TRBJ2-4; D remains ambiguous. The CDR3 has 14 residues. CDR1 ENHRY and CDR2 SYGVKD come from the germline V gene. V lost 3 bases and J lost 13, with 19 bases in between. The CDR3 reads CAISDVGCVEEQYF. CDR3 DNA: TGTGCCATCAGTGACGTCGGGTGTGTCGAGGAGCAGTACTTC.

The count of this clonotype is one. The V call is TRBV7-8, the J call TRBJ2-2; 7 bases map to TRBD1. The CDR3 spans 17 residues. CDR1 and CDR2 (germline): SGHVS, FQNEAQ. J gave up 3 bases and V 0 bases, and 7 bases lay outside the gene matches. CDR3 loop: CASSLAHGTGDTGELFF. The CDR3 DNA sequence: TGTGCCAGCAGCTTAGCCCACGGTACAGGGGACACCGGGGAGCTGTTTTTT.

J is TRBJ2-1 and V is TRBV4-1; 9 bases map to TRBD1. V shed 4 bases and J 7 bases; nucleotides not matched to a gene: 8. Germline CDR1 MGHRA, CDR2 YSYEKL. The CDR3 consists of 15 residues. This chain's CDR3 is CASSRPSGTGNEQFF. The DNA for the CDR3 is TGCGCCAGCAGCCGACCATCCGGGACAGGGAATGAGCAGTTCTTC.

With regard to this clonotype: At one boundary the junction diverges from the germline segment, which might be a read error. This chain links TRBV20-1 with TRBJ1-5; TRBD1 matches at 7 bases. CDR3 length equals 15 residues. From germline, CDR1 is DFQATT and CDR2 SNEGSKA (reference sequence). The DNA for the CDR3 is TGCAGTGCTAGTTCGACAGGGACGGAGGGACAGCCCCGGCATTTT. It specifies CSASSTGTEGQPRHF.

This chain connects TRBV12-3 or TRBV12-4 to TRBJ2-1, with TRBD2 matching 12 bases. With V trimmed by 5 bases and J by 4 bases, 9 bases remained unmatched. The CDR3 runs 17 residues. CDR3 in DNA: TGTGCCAGCAGTGCCCGGACTAGCGGGGTTTCATACAATGAGCAGTTCTTC. Translated: CASSARTSGVSYNEQFF.

This chain links TRBV14 with TRBJ2-7, with 10 bases lining up with TRBD1. This CDR3 region has 15 residues. V gave up 4 bases and J gave up 7 bases; unmatched junction bases: 10. Germline V gene data show CDR1 as SGHDN and CDR2 as FVKESK. The CDR3 region has the DNA TGTGCCAGCAGCCCCTGGGACAGGGGCTACAGTGAGCAGTACTTC. As protein: CASSPWDRGYSEQYF.